The clone carrying this T cell receptor (beta chain) is deemed medium-sized. V was pared by 8 bases and J by 6 bases, with 6 bases between. The CDR3 is 10 amino acids. Germline CDR1 reads MGHDK; CDR2 reads SYGVNS. The sample belongs to a study of blood T cell repertoires in COVID-19. Study summary: The samples span acute and convalescent COVID-19 from the United States, Italy and Spain. The cDNA or gDNA used as material had been derived from T cells, B-cell-depleted T cells, or PBMCs.

Authors' data handling: Amplified reference gene primers provided the basis for estimating nucleated cell counts. Sequencing used immunoSEQ multiplex PCR; TCRdb keeps in-frame clones, though not all of them. The V and J calls and clone size are taken from that table; D and trimming were inferred from the DNA. The sample shows around 260,000 clones, around 82% of them seen only once. The sequenced material came from peripheral blood. The receptor comes from a woman aged 45-65 years who had recovered from COVID-19. The chain carries TRBV25-1 and TRBJ2-3; the D is unclear. In DNA, the CDR3 is TGTGCCAGCGGCCAGGATACGCAGTATTTT. Protein product: CASGQDTQYF.